Listed here is a single TCR beta chain. This clonotype showed up just a few times. Its target antigen remains unknown. No base-level quality is on record; no much larger clone is a single base apart. Library preparation was by 5' RACE. The sequencing machine was an Illumina HiSeq 2500. The second PCR ran for roughly 7 to 11 cycles and used a J-beta primer mix along with a sample-barcoded 5' primer. A template-switch 5' adaptor carrying 12 random nucleotides introduced a unique molecular identifier onto each TCR beta cDNA molecule. Each sample yielded at least 2.5 million CDR3-containing paired-end reads. First-strand cDNA was synthesized from all RNA with the Mint cDNA synthesis kit, primed by a TRBC-specific oligonucleotide. Following uracil-DNA glycosylase treatment, all cDNA underwent a first 18-cycle PCR with the universal primers M1SS and BC2_uni_R. As for the original processing: Each sample was normalized by randomly selecting 1 million high-quality reads, each carrying a distinct molecular identifier. Instead of being binned into consensus sequences, reads that shared molecular identifiers were thrown out. MiTCR, run with a Q25 quality threshold and the strictest error-elimination algorithm, handled CDR3 identification, clonotype clustering and error correction. Lower-bound total TCR beta diversity was estimated with a nonparametric unseen species model using Euler transformation. TCRdb reanalyzed the raw reads on its own, using fastp at Q25 for trimming and MiXCR for clone calling, and kept in-frame beta chains. Merged by CDR3 protein, the rows form single entries marked with the most common genes and DNA. In this record, the V and J calls reflect TCRdb's handling and not the investigators' own analysis. Recorded for this sample are about 930,000 distinct CDR3 sequences; just under 30% of them occurred a single time. Together, the top ten hold 10% of the sample.

This sample is part of a study of blood T cells in healthy people across ages (dated by TCRdb to the mid-2010s). Regarding the research as a whole: Template switching captured roughly one uniquely barcoded TCR beta cDNA molecule per two T cells in model experiments. The study measured age-related changes in TCR beta repertoire diversity using deep sequencing normalized with unique cDNA molecular identifiers. Donors were grouped into four age groups: young (average roughly 17 years), middle-aged (around 39), aged (around 62) and long-lived (approximately 78). For two donors (one aged 18 to 29 and one aged 80 or older), the study analyzed two additional independent replicas of 1 million unique cDNA reads from the same blood draw. Overall study outcomes, separate from this receptor: A strong correlation was found between observed TCR beta diversity and the percentage of naive T cells measured by flow cytometry. As age increased, observed TCR beta diversity per million T cells dropped in a roughly linear way, and a significant reduction was already evident by age 40. Since profiling was done on bulk unsorted PBMCs, naive and antigen-experienced compartments could not be conclusively compared. Estimates of total diversity based on one million sequenced T cells were regarded as lower bounds and as underestimates. Because the CMV infection status of the donors was unknown, age-related changes in expanded clonotypes may potentially have been confounded. Compared with the aged group, more naive CD4+ T cells, fewer expanded clones and increased TCR diversity were shown by the long-lived group, suggesting age selection.

At the junction V is shortened by 5 bases and J by 9 bases; bases outside the gene matches: 12. The germline V gene supplies CDR1 SGHAT and CDR2 FQNNGV. Taken from cysteine to phenylalanine, the CDR3 has 15 residues. The retained sequence is limited to the CDR3, 45 bases, with the frame set at the first base. The approximately 39 donors, aged about 6 to 100 years, were systemically healthy Caucasian individuals from Russia. Each donor gave ten milliliters of peripheral blood, collected into EDTA-treated Vacutainer tubes. PBMCs were isolated by Ficoll-Paque density-gradient centrifugation, with at least 6 million obtained per sample. Trizol reagent was used to extract total RNA from PBMCs, with at least 6 micrograms per sample. The percentages of naive CD45RAhigh/CD27high T cells were determined by flow cytometry on a PBMC aliquot from every donor. Another study also made use of these data, one on T cells of mothers and their children. The second investigation adds: The donors were nine systemically healthy Caucasian individuals, made up of three mothers and their six children. cDNA synthesis used all of the extracted RNA, with approximately 1.4 ug of RNA in each 15 ul reaction. In the second PCR, sample barcodes and 2-4 random nucleotides were introduced via the M1S primer. Over 8.5 million TCR beta CDR3 reads came from each mother, compared with 2.5 million to 3.5 million reads from each child. TCR recombination output is similarly shaped by thymic selection in related and unrelated pairs, with a minor effect exerted by inherited differences. Normalized repertoire overlap was always found to be slightly, but never significantly, higher in related mother-child pairs than in unrelated mother-child pairs. No persistent microchimeric T cell clones were detected, at a sensitivity of roughly 93 clones per million clonotypes. In the study, deep NGS was used to compare the TCR beta repertoires of mothers and children, and features distinguishing related mother-child pairs from unrelated individuals were sought. The mean age was about 40 +/- 4 years for the mothers and about 12 +/- 4 years for the children. After adapters were ligated using NEBNext reagents, the libraries underwent 100+100 nt paired-end sequencing on an Illumina HiSeq 2000. To prevent cross-contamination, the mother and child libraries were prepared a month apart and were sequenced in separate runs. For each donor, between roughly 500,000 and 2,100,000 distinct TCR beta clonotypes were identified. Naive TCR beta clonotypes were estimated from low-frequency clonotypes matched to each donor's FACS-determined naive share, without sorting.

The V and J segments used are TRBV11-2 and TRBJ2-5, and TRBD1 aligns with 10 junction nucleotides. The source is a woman in her thirties or forties in good health. Sequencing used blood. The bases are TGTGCCAGCAGCAAAGGGACAGGGGCGACGGAGGCCCAGTACTTC. Protein translation: CASSKGTGATEAQYF.